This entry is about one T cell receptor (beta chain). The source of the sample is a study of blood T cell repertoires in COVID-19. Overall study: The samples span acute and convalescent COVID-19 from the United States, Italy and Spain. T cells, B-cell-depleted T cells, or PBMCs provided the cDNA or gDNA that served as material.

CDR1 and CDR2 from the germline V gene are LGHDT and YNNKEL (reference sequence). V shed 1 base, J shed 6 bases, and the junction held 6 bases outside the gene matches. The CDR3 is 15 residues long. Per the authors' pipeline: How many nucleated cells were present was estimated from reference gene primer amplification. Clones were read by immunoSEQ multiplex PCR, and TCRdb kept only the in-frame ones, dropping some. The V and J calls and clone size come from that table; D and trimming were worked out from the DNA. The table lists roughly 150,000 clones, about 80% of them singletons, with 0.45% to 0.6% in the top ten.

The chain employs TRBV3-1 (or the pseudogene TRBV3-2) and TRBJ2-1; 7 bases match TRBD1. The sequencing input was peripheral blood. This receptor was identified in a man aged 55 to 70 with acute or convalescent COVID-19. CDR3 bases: TGTGCCAGCAGCCAAGGATCGGCAGGGGGCAATGAGCAGTTCTTC. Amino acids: CASSQGSAGGNEQFF.